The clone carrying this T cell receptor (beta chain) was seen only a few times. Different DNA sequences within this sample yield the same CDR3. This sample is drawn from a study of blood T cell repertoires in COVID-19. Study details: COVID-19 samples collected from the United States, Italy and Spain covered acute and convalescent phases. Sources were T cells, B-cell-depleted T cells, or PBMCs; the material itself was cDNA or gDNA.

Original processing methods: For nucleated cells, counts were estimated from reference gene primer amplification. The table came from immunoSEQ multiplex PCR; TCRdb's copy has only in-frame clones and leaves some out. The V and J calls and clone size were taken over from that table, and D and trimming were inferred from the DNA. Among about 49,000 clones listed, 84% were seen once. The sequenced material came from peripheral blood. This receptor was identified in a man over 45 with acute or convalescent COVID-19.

CDR3 loop: CASSVVPGSYEQYF. The CDR3 region has the DNA TGTGCCAGCAGCGTAGTACCCGGGTCCTACGAGCAGTACTTC. The chain links TRBV9 to TRBJ2-7, with unresolved D. The CDR3 length is 14 residues. CDR1 is SGDLS, CDR2 YYNGEE, per germline. With 0 bases removed from V and 1 base from J, the gap between germline ends came to 8 bases.